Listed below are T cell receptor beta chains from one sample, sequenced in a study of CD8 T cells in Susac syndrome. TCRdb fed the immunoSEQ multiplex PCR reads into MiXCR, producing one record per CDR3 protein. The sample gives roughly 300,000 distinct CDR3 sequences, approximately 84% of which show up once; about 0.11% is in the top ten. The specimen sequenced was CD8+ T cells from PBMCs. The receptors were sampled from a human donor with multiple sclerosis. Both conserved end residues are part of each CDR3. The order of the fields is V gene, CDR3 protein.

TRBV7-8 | CASSRGAVYEQYF
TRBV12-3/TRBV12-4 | CASSLTGYEQYF
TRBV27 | CASSLLPMGGGYTF
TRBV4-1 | CASSQTTSGYNEQFF
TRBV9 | CASTTNIGSGEDTGELFF
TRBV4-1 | CASSQPTQGNQPQHF
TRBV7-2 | CASAYRDSKNIQYF
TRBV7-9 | CASSSDRGESYEQYF
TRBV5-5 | CASSPHSSGRPYEQYF
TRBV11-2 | CASSLKLKGASGRTDTQYF
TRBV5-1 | CASREASPYEQYF
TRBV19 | CASSITENTEAFF
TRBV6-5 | CASSWNYRNEQFF
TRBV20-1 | CSARDRGSSYEQYF
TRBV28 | CASGLAGGGGEQFF
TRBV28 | CASVQPGDTQYF
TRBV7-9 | CASSSRGEETQYF
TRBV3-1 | CASSQAVNLSGNSYNEQFF
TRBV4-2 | CASSQEGLLSGANVLTF
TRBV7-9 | CASSPRRQEGDGNTIYF
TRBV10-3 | CAISESRTGYYEQYF
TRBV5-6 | CASSLGSAAYNEQFF
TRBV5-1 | CASSLGWGGRNGPNEQFF
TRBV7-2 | CASSLSGTGRQPQHF
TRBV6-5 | CASSLRRQINTEAFF
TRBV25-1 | CASSAVDWSNEQFF
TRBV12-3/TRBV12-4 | CASIGGLYYSTDTQYF
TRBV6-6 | CASSYPTGQLNTEAFF
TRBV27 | CASRVGVYGYTF
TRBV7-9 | CASGNSYEQYF
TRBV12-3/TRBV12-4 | CASSLTPGRELFF
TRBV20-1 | CSALWVRSPGETQYF
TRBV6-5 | CASSYGGVTSGSLPYEQYF
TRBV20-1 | CSARDLYDRSSGELFF